The subject of this entry is one TCR beta chain. Its matching antigen is unknown. Assay used: immunoSEQ multiplex PCR; TCRdb lists only in-frame clones, some missing. The sample lists under 2,500,000 clones, 90% to 97% occurring once. The V gene's germline CDR1 is SGHTA and CDR2 FQGNSA. The CDR3 loop spans 15 amino acids. Trimming left V 3 bases short and J 2 bases short, with 13 bases between. The data originate from a study of shared clonotypes between healthy human individuals. Study observations and caveats: Donor scarcity curtailed the genetic and exposure-history diversity represented herein. Large sequencing depth failed to make sorted-subset sequencing complete, rarefaction showed.

The donors were all Caucasian adults (living in Nashville, Tennessee). Both subsets, CD45RA+ naive and CD45RA-negative memory, were split from the CD4+ cells. The gene calls are TRBV7-2 and TRBJ1-2, with D unclear. The sequenced sample was naive CD4+ T cells sorted from blood. Indicated subset: CD45RA+ positively selected. This TCR was sampled from a man aged 18-30 years in good health. The CDR3 region is CASSFPSEGNYGYTF. As DNA, the CDR3 is TGTGCCAGCAGCTTCCCTAGCGAAGGGAACTATGGCTACACCTTC.